The sequence of this T cell receptor (beta chain) was determined in a study of long-term antiretroviral therapy in people with HIV. At the level of the study: The immediate-ART recommendation dates to 2015, and the earliest samples predate it by about a decade.

As regards this clone: No antigen is known for it.

Findings and limits, study-wide: Blood obtained between the mid-2000s and the late 2010s may reflect older ART regimens.

Germline loops: CDR1 SGDLS, CDR2 YYNGEE. The CDR3 extends over 15 amino acids. Between the trimmed V and J ends, which lost 5 bases and 0 bases, there was a span of 13 bases. Researchers ran immunoSEQ v3.0 at survey level. The data were produced by immunoSEQ multiplex PCR, yet TCRdb's version contains in-frame clones alone and is incomplete. The profile shows 27,000 or so clones, around four fifths of them singletons. Every one of the participants with HIV received treatment in the United States. This TCR was recovered from a man aged 45-65 years with HIV. The chain couples TRBV9 to TRBJ2-3, with a tentative D call TRBD2 (6 bases). This material consisted of unsorted PBMCs, taken 2.9 years after starting antiretroviral therapy. In nucleotides, the CDR3 is TGTGCCAGCAGGAGAGCCGGGACTAGCACAGATACGCAGTATTTT. Residues: CASRRAGTSTDTQYF.